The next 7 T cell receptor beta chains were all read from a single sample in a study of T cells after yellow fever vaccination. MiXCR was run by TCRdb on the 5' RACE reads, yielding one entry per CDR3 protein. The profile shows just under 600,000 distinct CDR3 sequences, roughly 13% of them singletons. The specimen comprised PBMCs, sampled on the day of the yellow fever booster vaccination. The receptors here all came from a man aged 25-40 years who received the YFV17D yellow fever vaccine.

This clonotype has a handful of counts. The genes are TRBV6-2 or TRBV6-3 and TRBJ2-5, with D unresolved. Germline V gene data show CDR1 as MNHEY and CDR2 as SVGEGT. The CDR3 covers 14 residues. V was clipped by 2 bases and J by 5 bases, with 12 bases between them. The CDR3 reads CASSYIQKGETQYF. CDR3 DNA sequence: TGTGCCAGCAGTTACATTCAGAAAGGCGAGACCCAGTACTTC.

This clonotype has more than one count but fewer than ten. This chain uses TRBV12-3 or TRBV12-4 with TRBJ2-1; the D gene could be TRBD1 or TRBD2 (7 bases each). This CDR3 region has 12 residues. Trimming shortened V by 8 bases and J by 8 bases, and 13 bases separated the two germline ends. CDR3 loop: CASSRGGDEQFF. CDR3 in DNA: TGTGCCAGCTCCAGGGGGGGAGATGAGCAGTTCTTC.

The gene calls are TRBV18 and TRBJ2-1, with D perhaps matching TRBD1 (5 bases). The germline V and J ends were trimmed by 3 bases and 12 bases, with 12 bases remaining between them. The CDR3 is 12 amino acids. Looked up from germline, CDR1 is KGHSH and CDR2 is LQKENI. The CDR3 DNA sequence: TGTGCCAGCTCACCGTCACAGGCGTGGCAGTTCTTC. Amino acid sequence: CASSPSQAWQFF.

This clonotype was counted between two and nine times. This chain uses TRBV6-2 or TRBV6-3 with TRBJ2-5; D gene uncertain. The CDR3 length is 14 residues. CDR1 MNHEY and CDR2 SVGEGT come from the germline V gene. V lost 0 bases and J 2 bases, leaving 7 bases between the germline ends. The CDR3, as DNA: TGTGCCAGCAGTTACTCTGGATGGCAAGAGACCCAGTACTTC. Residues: CASSYSGWQETQYF.

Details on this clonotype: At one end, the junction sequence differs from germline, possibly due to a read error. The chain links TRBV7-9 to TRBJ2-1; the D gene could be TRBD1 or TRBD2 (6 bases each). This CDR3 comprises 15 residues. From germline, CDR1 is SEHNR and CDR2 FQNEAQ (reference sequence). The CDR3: CASILGGRKKNEQFF. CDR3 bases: TGTGCCAGCATCTTAGGGGGGAGGAAGAAAAATGAGCAGTTCTTC.

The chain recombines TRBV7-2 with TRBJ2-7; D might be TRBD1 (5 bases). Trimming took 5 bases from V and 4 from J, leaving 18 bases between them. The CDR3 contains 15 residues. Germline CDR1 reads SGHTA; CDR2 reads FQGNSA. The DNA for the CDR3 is TGTGCCAGCAGCCTTGAGACAGTCCGCGGTTACGAGCAGTACTTC. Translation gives CASSLETVRGYEQYF.

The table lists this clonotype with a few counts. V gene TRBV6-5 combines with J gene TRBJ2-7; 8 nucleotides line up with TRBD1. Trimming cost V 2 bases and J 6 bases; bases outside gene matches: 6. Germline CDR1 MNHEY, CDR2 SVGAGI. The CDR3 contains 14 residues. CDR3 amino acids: CASSYGTGLSEQYF. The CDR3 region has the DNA TGTGCCAGCAGTTACGGGACAGGACTAAGCGAGCAGTACTTC.